These T cell receptor beta chains were read from a single sample in a study of radiation and T cells in renal cell carcinoma. The assay was immunoSEQ multiplex PCR, and TCRdb's table has in-frame clones only and misses some. This sample yields about 59,000 clones, of which approximately 80% are seen a single time; roughly 7.2% belongs to the top ten. The sample here was blood, taken from a patient whose treatment included radiotherapy and nephrectomy. Receptor source: a man between 60 and 70 years old with renal cell carcinoma. Both conserved end residues are part of each CDR3. The D gene is left open where the match is weak. Some rows mark clone size as missing; the rest say once, few, many or name a class of expanded clone.

clone_size: NA; d_call: NA; j_call: TRBJ2-3; v_call: TRBV27; cdr3_aa: CASRAADTQYF; cdr3_nt: TGTGCCAGCAGAGCGGCAGATACGCAGTATTTT
clone_size: NA; d_call: TRBD2; j_call: TRBJ2-2; v_call: TRBV5-1; cdr3_aa: CASSLGLAGVPSNTGELFF; cdr3_nt: TGCGCCAGCAGCTTGGGACTAGCGGGAGTTCCCTCGAACACCGGGGAGCTGTTTTTT
clone_size: NA; d_call: NA; j_call: TRBJ2-2; v_call: TRBV7-2; cdr3_aa: CASSFNTGELFF; cdr3_nt: TGTGCCAGCAGCTTTAACACCGGGGAGCTGTTTTTT
clone_size: NA; d_call: NA; j_call: TRBJ1-4; v_call: TRBV5-1; cdr3_aa: CASSFLGAQEEKLFF; cdr3_nt: TGCGCCAGCAGCTTCTTGGGAGCTCAGGAAGAAAAACTGTTTTTT
clone_size: NA; d_call: NA; j_call: TRBJ2-1; v_call: TRBV10-3; cdr3_aa: CAIGGQTNEQFF; cdr3_nt: TGTGCCATCGGTGGACAGACCAATGAGCAGTTCTTC
clone_size: once; d_call: NA; j_call: TRBJ1-2; v_call: TRBV30; cdr3_aa: CAWSVDERVDGYTF; cdr3_nt: TGTGCCTGGAGTGTAGATGAGAGGGTGGATGGCTACACCTTC
clone_size: NA; d_call: TRBD2; j_call: TRBJ2-1; v_call: TRBV18; cdr3_aa: CASSPPTSGSSNEQFF; cdr3_nt: TGTGCCAGCTCACCACCAACTAGCGGGAGTTCCAATGAGCAGTTCTTC
clone_size: NA; d_call: TRBD1; j_call: TRBJ2-2; v_call: TRBV10-3; cdr3_aa: CAVGSGQGGELFF; cdr3_nt: TGTGCCGTCGGTTCGGGACAGGGCGGGGAGCTGTTTTTT
clone_size: NA; d_call: TRBD1; j_call: TRBJ2-3; v_call: TRBV5-1; cdr3_aa: CASSPGGTTTDTQYF; cdr3_nt: TGCGCCAGCAGCCCAGGGGGAACCACGACAGATACGCAGTATTTT
clone_size: NA; d_call: NA; j_call: TRBJ2-7; v_call: TRBV5-1; cdr3_aa: CASSSRDPIADEQYF; cdr3_nt: TGCGCCAGCAGCTCCCGGGACCCCATCGCAGACGAGCAGTACTTC
clone_size: NA; d_call: TRBD1; j_call: TRBJ1-1; v_call: TRBV4-3; cdr3_aa: CASSSGQATEAFF; cdr3_nt: TGCGCCAGCAGCTCAGGACAGGCCACTGAAGCTTTCTTT
clone_size: NA; d_call: TRBD1; j_call: TRBJ1-1; v_call: TRBV11-2; cdr3_aa: CASSPIQGANTEAFF; cdr3_nt: TGTGCCAGCAGCCCGATACAGGGGGCAAACACTGAAGCTTTCTTT
clone_size: NA; d_call: TRBD2; j_call: TRBJ2-3; v_call: TRBV11-1; cdr3_aa: CASSLGLAADTQYF; cdr3_nt: TGTGCCAGCAGCTTAGGCCTAGCGGCAGATACGCAGTATTTT
clone_size: once; d_call: NA; j_call: TRBJ2-5; v_call: TRBV5-1; cdr3_aa: CASSLGFVSSRGETQYF; cdr3_nt: TGCGCCAGCAGCTTGGGGTTCGTATCGTCCAGGGGTGAGACCCAGTACTTC